This entry is about one T cell receptor beta chain. Its target antigen remains unknown. No much larger clone exists at a distance of one base, and base qualities are not known. The time point label of this sample denotes: baseline before first vaccination. The vaccinee samples were drawn from two UK trials, COV001 and COV002, one of which was a single-blind randomized controlled phase 2/3 trial testing AZD1222 (ChAdOx1 nCoV-19) in healthy adults. Trial participant PBMC samples were collected at day 0 and day 28 after the second dose for TCRbeta chain sequencing. The data were taken from a study of T cell responses to AZD1222 COVID-19 vaccine (dated by TCRdb to the early 2020s). In terms of the full investigation: AZD1222 recipients with second doses at about 4 weeks or about 12 weeks were pooled, because spike-specific TCR depth and breadth did not differ between schedules. A total of 230 to 250 trial participants underwent TCR sequencing, of whom roughly 210 received two doses of AZD1222 and 26 received two doses of the MenACWY control vaccine. Trial participants were enrolled by age into 18-55, 56-69 and 70-plus year subgroups, with 148, 28 and 57 TCR-sequenced participants respectively. The paper as a whole reports these results and caveats: Only five to seven AZD1222 recipients were SARS-CoV-2 seropositive at baseline, limiting conclusions about previously exposed vaccinees. The 56-69-year group was small, and its depth increase did not reach significance, likely because of low power. Most participants were white British and females outnumbered males, and the authors suggested that clonal diversity may have been underestimated. The whole spike protein was spanned by vaccine-associated CD4 TCRs, and dominant responses were seen in regions 160-218 and 743-854. After two AZD1222 doses, spike-specific TCR breadth and depth were significantly higher than at day 0 and than in MenACWY recipients. Nearly half of unique spike-specific TCRs reportedly recognized epitopes outside regions mutated in the B.1.351 and B.1.1.7 variants. Because no day 14 peak-response samples were available, the repertoires could be characterized only after the peak T cell response.

The CDR3 regions of human TCRbeta chains were subjected to immunosequencing. In the paper's pipeline: Repertoire TCRs were checked for matches against a reference library of SARS-CoV-2-specific TCRs that had been generated using the MIRA antigen-specificity platform. Breadth meant the fraction of unique TCRs that were SARS-CoV-2-associated, whereas depth meant the fraction of total T cells that were SARS-CoV-2-associated. Using the MIRA data, each spike-specific TCR was assigned both to the spike region to which the TCR was reactive and to a CD4 or CD8 class. Log10-transformed breadth and depth values were compared by one-way ANOVA with Sidak's multiple comparisons tests. Imported from immuneACCESS, the table was reduced by TCRdb to in-frame sequences with V and J called. These copies leave out some clones; in studies compared against another copy, an unresolved V gene accounts for under half, and the cause of the remainder is not known. V and J calls and clone size are given by that table; D and trimming were obtained from the DNA. The sample table lists 100,000 to 150,000 clones, over 75% of them with a count of one. Roughly 3% of the sample is in the top ten clones.

V is trimmed back by 2 bases and J by 3 bases, and the junction contains 0 bases that no gene match accounts for. From its cysteine to its phenylalanine, the CDR3 spans 14 amino acids. Only the CDR3 DNA stays, 42 bases, in frame from base 1. The germline V gene supplies CDR1 WSHSY and CDR2 SAAADI. The receptor's source is an adult in good health. The sequencing used peripheral blood, collected on day 0 of AZD1222 vaccination. The rearrangement combines TRBV10-2 with TRBJ2-1, and TRBD2 aligns with 8 junction nucleotides. The DNA reads as follows: TGCGCCAGCAGTGAGAGCGGGAGCTACAATGAGCAGTTCTTC. This is translated as CASSESGSYNEQFF.